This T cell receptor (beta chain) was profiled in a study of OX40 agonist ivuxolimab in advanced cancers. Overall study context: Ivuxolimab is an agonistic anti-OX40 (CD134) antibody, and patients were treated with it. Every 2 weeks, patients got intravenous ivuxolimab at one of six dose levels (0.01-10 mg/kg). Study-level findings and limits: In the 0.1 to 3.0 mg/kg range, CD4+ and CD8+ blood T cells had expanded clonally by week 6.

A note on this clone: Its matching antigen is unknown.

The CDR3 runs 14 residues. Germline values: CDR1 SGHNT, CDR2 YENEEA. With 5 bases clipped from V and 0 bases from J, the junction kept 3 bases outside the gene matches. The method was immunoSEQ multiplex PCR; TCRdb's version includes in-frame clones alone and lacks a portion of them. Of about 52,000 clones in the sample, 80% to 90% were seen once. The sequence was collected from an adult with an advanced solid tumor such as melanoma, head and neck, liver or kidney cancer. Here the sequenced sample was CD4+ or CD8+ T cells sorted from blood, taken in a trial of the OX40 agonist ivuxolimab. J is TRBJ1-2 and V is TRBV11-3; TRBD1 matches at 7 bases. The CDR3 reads CASSNRGSNYGYTF. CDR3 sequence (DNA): TGTGCCAGCAGCAACAGGGGCTCTAACTATGGCTACACCTTC. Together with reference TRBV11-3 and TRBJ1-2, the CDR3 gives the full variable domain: EAGVVQSPRYKIIEKKQPVAFWCNPISGHNTLYWYLQNLGQGPELLIRYENEEAVDDSQLPKDRFSAERLKGVDSTLKIQPAELGDSAVYLCASSNRGSNYGYTFGSGTRLTVV.